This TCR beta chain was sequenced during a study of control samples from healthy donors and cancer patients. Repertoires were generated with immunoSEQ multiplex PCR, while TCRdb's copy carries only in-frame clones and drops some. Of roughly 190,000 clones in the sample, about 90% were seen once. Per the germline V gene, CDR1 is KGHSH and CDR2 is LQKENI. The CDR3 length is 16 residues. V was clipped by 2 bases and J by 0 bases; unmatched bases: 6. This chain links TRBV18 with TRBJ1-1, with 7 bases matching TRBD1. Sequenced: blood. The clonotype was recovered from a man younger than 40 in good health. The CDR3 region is CASSPSGTVLNTEAFF. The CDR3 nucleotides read TGTGCCAGCTCACCATCCGGGACAGTGTTGAACACTGAAGCTTTCTTT. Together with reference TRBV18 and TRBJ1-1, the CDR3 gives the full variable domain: NAGVMQNPRHLVRRRGQEARLRCSPMKGHSHVYWYRQLPEEGLKFMVYLQKENIIDESGMPKERFSAEFPKEGPSILRIQQVVRGDSAAYFCASSPSGTVLNTEAFFGQGTRLTVV.